This note documents a single T cell receptor (beta chain) sequence. Its matching antigen is unknown. This sample was taken from a study of shared clonotypes between healthy human individuals. Overall study: Donors consisted of two women and three men between 18 and 49.

The naive CD8 population came from CD45RO-negative cells selected for CCR7, without terminally differentiated effector memory CD45RA+ cells. The CDR3 extends over 14 amino acids. The V and J ends lost 6 bases and 4 bases, in that order; junction bases with no gene match: 6. Looked up from germline, CDR1 is MNHEY and CDR2 is SVGAGI. Overall study results and limits: Rarefaction showed sorted-subset sequencing was incomplete despite large depth.

Generated by immunoSEQ multiplex PCR, the TCRdb table keeps only in-frame clones and is missing some. This sample yields roughly 1,800,000 clones, of which about 95% are seen a single time; 1% to 1.5% belongs to the top ten. The receptor's source is a man aged 18 to 35 in good health. The rearrangement links TRBV6-5 to TRBJ2-5; TRBD1 aligns across 9 bases. Sequencing used naive CD8+ T cells sorted from blood. CDR3: CASRPGQGRETQYF. CDR3 DNA sequence: TGTGCCAGCAGACCGGGACAGGGAAGAGAGACCCAGTACTTC.